This T cell receptor (beta chain) is drawn from a study of glioma-infiltrating T cells. CDR3 length equals 16 residues. In germline, CDR1 is KGHDR, CDR2 SFDVKD. Trimming removed 0 bases from V and 2 bases from J, with 11 bases in between. Amplification of TCR alpha and beta CDR3 regions from RNA used iRepertoire nested multiplex PCR. TCRdb independently ran MiXCR on the multiplex PCR reads; one entry per CDR3 protein. The sample lists under 150,000 distinct CDR3 sequences; roughly two fifths were seen once. This clonotype has a count of ten or more. The sequence derives from a human donor with low-grade glioma or glioblastoma, undergoing nonglioma brain surgery, or in good health (not recorded which). J is TRBJ2-3 and V is TRBV24-1; TRBD1 is a possible D gene (6 bases). Sequenced input: glioma tissue, nonneoplastic brain tissue, or PBMCs (not recorded which). CDR3 in amino acids: CATSDLRTGNTDTQYF. CDR3 nucleotide sequence: TGTGCCACCAGTGATTTGCGTACAGGGAACACAGATACGCAGTATTTT.